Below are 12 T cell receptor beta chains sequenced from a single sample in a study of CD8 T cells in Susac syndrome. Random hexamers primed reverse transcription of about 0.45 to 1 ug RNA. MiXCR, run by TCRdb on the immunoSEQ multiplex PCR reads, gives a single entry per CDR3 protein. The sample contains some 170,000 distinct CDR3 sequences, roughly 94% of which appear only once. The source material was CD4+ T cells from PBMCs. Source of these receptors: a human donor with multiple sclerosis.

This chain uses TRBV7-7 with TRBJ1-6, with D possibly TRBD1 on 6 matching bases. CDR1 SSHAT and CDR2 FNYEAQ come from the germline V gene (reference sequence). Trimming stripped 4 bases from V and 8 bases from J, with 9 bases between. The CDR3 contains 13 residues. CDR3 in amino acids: CASSSGGDSPLHF. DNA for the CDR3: TGTGCCAGCAGCTCGGGGGGCGATTCACCCCTCCACTTT.

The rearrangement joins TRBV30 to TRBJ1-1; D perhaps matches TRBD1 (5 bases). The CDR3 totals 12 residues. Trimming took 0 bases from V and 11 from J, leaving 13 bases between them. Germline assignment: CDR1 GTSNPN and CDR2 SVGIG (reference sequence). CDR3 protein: CAWSVGQPEAFF. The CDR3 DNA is TGTGCCTGGAGTGTGGGGCAGCCCGAGGCTTTCTTT.

CDR3 DNA: TGTGCCAGCAATGCAGGGTTGAGCAATCAGCCCCAGCATTTT. Translating it yields CASNAGLSNQPQHF. The chain uses TRBV25-1 and TRBJ1-5; D is possibly TRBD1 (5 bases). With 7 bases removed from V and 1 base from J, the gap between germline ends came to 11 bases. The length of the CDR3 is 14 residues. CDR1 MGHDK and CDR2 SYGVNS come from the germline V gene. Together with reference TRBV25-1 and TRBJ1-5, the CDR3 gives the full variable domain: EADIYQTPRYLVIGTGKKITLECSQTMGHDKMYWYQQDPGMELHLIHYSYGVNSTEKGDLSSESTVSRIRTEHFPLTLESARPSHTSQYLCASNAGLSNQPQHFGDGTRLSIL.

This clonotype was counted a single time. In nucleotides, the CDR3 is TGTGCCAGCAGCTCGCGACAGGGGGATGAAAAACTGTTTTTT. Its protein product is CASSSRQGDEKLFF. The V call is TRBV5-4, the J call TRBJ1-4, with TRBD1 matching 9 bases. The germline gives CDR1 SGHNT, CDR2 YYREEE (reference sequence). V gave up 3 bases and J gave up 6 bases; unmatched junction bases: 3. The CDR3 runs 14 residues.

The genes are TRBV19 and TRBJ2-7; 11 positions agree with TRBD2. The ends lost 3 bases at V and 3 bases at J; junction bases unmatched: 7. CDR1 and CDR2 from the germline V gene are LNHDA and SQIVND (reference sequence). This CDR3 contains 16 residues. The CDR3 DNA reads TGTGCCAGTAGTATGACGACTAGCGGGGACCGCTACGAGCAGTACTTC. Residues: CASSMTTSGDRYEQYF.

The CDR3 protein is CASSREENTEAFF. The CDR3 DNA follows: TGCGCCAGCAGCCGCGAGGAGAACACTGAAGCTTTCTTT. This chain uses TRBV4-3 with TRBJ1-1; D is ambiguous. CDR3 length: 13 residues. Trimming left V 4 bases short and J 1 base short, with 7 bases between. Germline-derived CDR1 and CDR2 are LGHNA and YSLEER.

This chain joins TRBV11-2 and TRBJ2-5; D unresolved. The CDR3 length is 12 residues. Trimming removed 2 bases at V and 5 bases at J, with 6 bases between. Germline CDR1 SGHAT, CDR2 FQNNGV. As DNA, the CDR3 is TGTGCCAGCAGCTTAAACGGGGAGACCCAGTACTTC. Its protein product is CASSLNGETQYF.

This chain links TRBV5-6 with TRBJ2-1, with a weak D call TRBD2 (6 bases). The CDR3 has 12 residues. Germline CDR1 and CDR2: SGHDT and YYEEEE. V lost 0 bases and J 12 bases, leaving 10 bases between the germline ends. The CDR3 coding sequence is TGTGCCAGCAGCTTGGCTGTCGGGGGGCAGTTCTTC. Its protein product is CASSLAVGGQFF.

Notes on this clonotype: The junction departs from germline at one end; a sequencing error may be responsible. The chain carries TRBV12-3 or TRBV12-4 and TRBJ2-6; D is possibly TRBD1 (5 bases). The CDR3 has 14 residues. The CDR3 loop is CRLTAISGANVLTF. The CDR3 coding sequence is TGCCGTCTGACAGCGATCTCTGGGGCCAACGTCCTGACTTTC.

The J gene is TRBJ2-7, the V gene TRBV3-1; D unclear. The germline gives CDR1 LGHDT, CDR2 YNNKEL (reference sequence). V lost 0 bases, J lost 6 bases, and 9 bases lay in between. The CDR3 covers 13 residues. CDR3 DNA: TGTGCCAGCAGCCAAGATTTCCGATTCGAGCAGTACTTC. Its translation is CASSQDFRFEQYF.

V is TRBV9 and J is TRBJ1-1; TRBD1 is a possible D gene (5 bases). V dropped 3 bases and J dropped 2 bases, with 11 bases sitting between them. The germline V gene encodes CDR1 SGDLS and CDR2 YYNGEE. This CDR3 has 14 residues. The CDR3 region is CASSARVRNTEAFF. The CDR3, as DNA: TGTGCCAGCAGCGCCAGGGTAAGAAACACTGAAGCTTTCTTT.

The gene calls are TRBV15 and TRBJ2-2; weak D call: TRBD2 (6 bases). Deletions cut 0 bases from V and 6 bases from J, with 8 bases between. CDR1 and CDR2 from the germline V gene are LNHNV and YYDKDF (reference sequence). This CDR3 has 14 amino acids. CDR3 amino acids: CATSRDWGAGELFF. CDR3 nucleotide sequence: TGTGCCACCAGCAGAGATTGGGGGGCCGGGGAGCTGTTTTTT.